The 7 T cell receptor beta chains below were found in one sample sequenced in a study of tumour-infiltrating T cells in Burkitt lymphoma. Here immunoSEQ multiplex PCR was the method, and the copy in TCRdb shows in-frame clones only, minus some. The sample lists approximately 14,000 clones, 85% to 90% seen once, with approximately 1.3% in the top ten. The sample was tumor tissue. Receptor source: a human donor with diffuse large B-cell lymphoma.

V usage is TRBV5-1 and J usage is TRBJ2-1; a possible D gene is TRBD1 (5 bases). Germline V gene lookup returns CDR1 SGHRS and CDR2 YFSETQ. Trimming removed 0 bases from V and 5 bases from J, with 6 bases in between. This CDR3 region has 13 residues. CDR3 sequence: CASSLEGDNEQFF. CDR3 bases: TGCGCCAGCAGCTTGGAAGGGGACAATGAGCAGTTCTTC.

The gene calls are TRBV27 and TRBJ2-1; 10 nucleotides agree with TRBD2. CDR1 is MNHEY, CDR2 SMNVEV, per germline (reference sequence). The length of the CDR3 is 17 residues. The V segment lost 2 bases and the J segment 5 bases; nucleotides outside the gene matches: 9. This chain's CDR3 is CASSLADLAGANNEQFF. CDR3 DNA sequence: TGTGCCAGCAGTTTAGCCGACCTAGCGGGGGCGAACAATGAGCAGTTCTTC.

V gene TRBV5-5 combines with J gene TRBJ2-7; 7 bases agree with TRBD2. Germline CDR1 and CDR2: SGHKS and YYEKEE (reference sequence). The CDR3 extends over 15 amino acids. J gave up 5 bases and V 1 base, and 9 bases lay outside the gene matches. The CDR3 is CASSLTREGGDEQYF. CDR3 DNA sequence: TGTGCCAGCAGCTTGACGAGGGAGGGTGGCGACGAGCAGTACTTC.

DNA of the CDR3: TGTGCCAGCAGGGACAGGGTCTATGGCTACACCTTC. Protein: CASRDRVYGYTF. J is TRBJ1-2 and V is TRBV2; 8 bases agree with TRBD1. J gave up 4 bases and V 6 bases, and 1 base lay outside the gene matches. Germline V CDR1 and CDR2: SNHLY, FYNNEI. The CDR3 has 12 amino acids.

This chain connects TRBV7-3 to TRBJ2-2; 7 positions match TRBD1. The CDR3 loop spans 13 amino acids. V lost 7 bases and J lost 2; bases outside the gene matches: 1. Germline CDR1 reads SGHTA; CDR2 reads FQGTGA. CDR3 region: CASKGANTGELFF. The CDR3 bases are TGTGCCAGCAAGGGGGCTAACACCGGGGAGCTGTTTTTT.

This clone was seen only once. V and J are TRBV4-1 and TRBJ2-2, with D perhaps matching TRBD2 (5 bases). The V gene lost 2 bases and the J gene lost 4 bases, with 20 bases spanning the gap. Germline lookup yields CDR1 MGHRA and CDR2 YSYEKL. The CDR3 is 18 residues long. CDR3 nucleotide sequence: TGCGCCAGCAGCCAACTCCCCCCTAGCCGGCCATTCACCGGGGAGCTGTTTTTT. Its protein is CASSQLPPSRPFTGELFF.

The V and J genes are TRBV29-1 and TRBJ1-1; D not resolved. Germline CDR1 reads SQVTM; CDR2 reads ANQGSEA. The CDR3 runs to 13 residues. Trimming cost V 7 bases and J 0 bases, with 12 bases left between them. The CDR3 DNA sequence: TGCAGCGCTGACGGTATGATGAACACTGAAGCTTTCTTT. Translation gives CSADGMMNTEAFF.